The rows below give T cell receptor beta chains drawn from one sample of a study of T cells in Graves' hyperthyroidism and ophthalmopathy. A single record per CDR3 protein comes from TCRdb applying MiXCR to the multiplex PCR reads. The profile shows some 700,000 distinct CDR3 sequences, 17% of them singletons. The material sequenced was blood. The receptor set was obtained from a man aged 50 or older with Graves' hyperthyroidism. Both conserved end residues are part of each CDR3. The D gene is left open where the match is weak. Clone sizes are given selectively: once, few, many, or a class where the clone is expanded.

TRBJ2-1 16 NA TRBD2 TRBV20-1 TGCAGTGCTGGAAAACCCCAACTCGGGGGGAGGAATGAGCAGTTCTTC CSAGKPQLGGRNEQFF
TRBJ1-4 13 many NA TRBV29-1 TGCAGCGTTGAAATACAGCTTAATGAAAAACTGTTTTTT CSVEIQLNEKLFF
TRBJ2-1 15 many TRBD2 TRBV28 TGTGCCAGCACCCACGGATCTAGCGGGAGTGATGAGCAGTTCTTC CASTHGSSGSDEQFF
TRBJ2-3 16 many TRBD1 TRBV2 TGTGCCAGCAGTTCCGGACAGGGGGCTTCCACAGATACGCAGTATTTT CASSSGQGASTDTQYF
TRBJ2-5 17 few TRBD1 TRBV4-1 TGCGCCAGCAGCCCAAACACCGGGACAGGGTTTCAAGAGACCCAGTACTTC CASSPNTGTGFQETQYF
TRBJ1-2 15 NA NA TRBV7-8 TGTGCCAGCAGCTTCCAGGGATCTGCTAACTATGGCTACACCTTC CASSFQGSANYGYTF
TRBJ2-2 15 many TRBD1 TRBV27 TGTGCCAGCAGCCAGGGGGCCGCGGACACCGGGGAGCTGTTTTTT CASSQGAADTGELFF
TRBJ2-1 15 NA TRBD2 TRBV5-6 TGTGCCAGCAGCTCTATAGCGGGAGAGTGGAATGAGCAGTTCTTC CASSSIAGEWNEQFF
TRBJ1-2 16 NA NA TRBV5-1 TGCGCCAGCAGCTTGCAGATCGGGGACCCGGAGGGGGGCTACACCTTC CASSLQIGDPEGGYTF
TRBJ2-3 14 NA NA TRBV9 TGTGCCAGCAGCGTACGCGGGGACACAGATACGCAGTATTTT CASSVRGDTDTQYF
TRBJ2-3 15 few NA TRBV29-1 TGCAGCGTTGAGACCCGCCGGGGTCTCACAGATACGCAGTATTTT CSVETRRGLTDTQYF
TRBJ2-5 13 many NA TRBV28 TGTGCCAGCAGTCTCTCCTCTAGCGATATCGAGTACTTC CASSLSSSDIEYF
TRBJ1-6 14 many TRBD1 TRBV12-3/TRBV12-4 TGTGCCAGCAGTCCAGGGGGCGGGAATTCACCCCTCCACTTT CASSPGGGNSPLHF
TRBJ1-1 13 NA NA TRBV4-3 TGCGCCAGCAGCCACCTGTACTCCTATGAAGCTTTCTTT CASSHLYSYEAFF
TRBJ2-1 13 NA NA TRBV6-1 TGTGCCAGTGCGCTACTTACAGGGAATGAGCAGTTCTTC CASALLTGNEQFF
TRBJ1-1 15 few TRBD1 TRBV6-2/TRBV6-3 TGTGCCAGCAGTCGACAGGGGGTAATGAACACTGAAGCTTTCTTT CASSRQGVMNTEAFF
TRBJ2-5 14 NA NA TRBV7-9 TGTGCCAGCAGCTTAAACGAGGGCCAAGAGACCCAGTACTTC CASSLNEGQETQYF
TRBJ2-5 17 many TRBD1 TRBV12-3/TRBV12-4 TGTGCCAGCAGTCCATACCCGGGACAGGGCATACAAGAGACCCAGTACTTC CASSPYPGQGIQETQYF
TRBJ1-1 13 NA NA TRBV5-1 TGCGCCAGCGCGGCACAGCGGAACACTGAAGCTTTCTTT CASAAQRNTEAFF
TRBJ2-7 15 few NA TRBV19 TGTGCCAGTAGTATAGTGGGCAGCTATTCCTACGAGCAGTACTTC CASSIVGSYSYEQYF
TRBJ2-5 18 many TRBD2 TRBV7-9 TGTGCCAGCAGCCGATGGGTGGAGCTAGCGGGAGAGACGGAGACCCAGTACTTC CASSRWVELAGETETQYF
TRBJ1-5 16 NA NA TRBV18 TGTGCCAGCTCACCACCGCAACAGGGCGGCAATCAGCCCCAGCATTTT CASSPPQQGGNQPQHF
TRBJ1-6 14 many TRBD1 TRBV28 TGTGCCGGGGGGACAGGGCCCAATAATTCACCCCTCCACTTT CAGGTGPNNSPLHF
TRBJ2-5 13 NA NA TRBV20-1 TGCAGTGCTAGAGTAGACACTACCCTTGGACAGTACTTC CSARVDTTLGQYF
TRBJ1-2 15 NA NA TRBV7-2 TGTGCCAGCAGCTTACCCCAGGGAATAGGTTCAGGCTACACCTTC CASSLPQGIGSGYTF
TRBJ1-1 13 many NA TRBV20-1 TGCAGTGCCGCGCGGACACCGAACACTGAAGCTTTCTTT CSAARTPNTEAFF
TRBJ2-7 15 NA TRBD2 TRBV9 TGTGCCAGCAGCCCGACTAGCACCATCGTCGGCGAGCAGTACTTC CASSPTSTIVGEQYF
TRBJ2-7 12 NA TRBD1 TRBV28 TGTGCCACCACGGACAGGCGCTACGAGCAGTACTTC CATTDRRYEQYF
TRBJ2-1 15 many NA TRBV5-1 TGCGCCAGCAGCTTGTCCCCCGGTATAGCAGATGAGCAGTTCTTC CASSLSPGIADEQFF
TRBJ1-5 17 many NA TRBV30 TGTGCCTGGAGTGTTTCGGGGGCCAGGGTCCTCAATCAGCCCCAGCATTTT CAWSVSGARVLNQPQHF
TRBJ2-1 13 many NA TRBV12-3/TRBV12-4 TGTGCCAGCACTATTCTAGCTTACAATGAGCAGTTCTTC CASTILAYNEQFF
TRBJ2-7 13 many TRBD2 TRBV20-1 TGCAGTGCTAAAGGCGGGAGGGTGTCGGAGCAGTACTTC CSAKGGRVSEQYF
TRBJ2-1 15 few TRBD2 TRBV5-1 TGCGCCAGCAGCTTGACTAGCGGGAGTGTCTATGAGCAGTTCTTC CASSLTSGSVYEQFF
TRBJ1-2 15 NA NA TRBV10-3 TGTGCCATCGGTGGAGTCAGAGGGAAAGTCTATGGCTACACCTTC CAIGGVRGKVYGYTF
TRBJ2-7 13 few NA TRBV6-1 TGTGCCAGCTACGGCTGGGTCCCCTACGAGCAGTACTTC CASYGWVPYEQYF
TRBJ1-1 15 many TRBD1 TRBV10-3 TGTGCCATCAGCCAAGACAGGGTCAAAGACACTGAAGCTTTCTTT CAISQDRVKDTEAFF